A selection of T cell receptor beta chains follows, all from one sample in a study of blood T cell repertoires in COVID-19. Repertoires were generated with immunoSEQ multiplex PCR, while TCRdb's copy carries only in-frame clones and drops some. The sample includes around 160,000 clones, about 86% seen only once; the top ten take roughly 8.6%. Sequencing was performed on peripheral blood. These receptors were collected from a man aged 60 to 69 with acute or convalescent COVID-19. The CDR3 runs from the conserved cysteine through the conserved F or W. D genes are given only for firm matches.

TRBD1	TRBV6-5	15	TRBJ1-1	CASSPWTGLDTEAFF
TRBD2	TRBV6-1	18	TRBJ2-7	CASSEWTSGRLSAPEQYF
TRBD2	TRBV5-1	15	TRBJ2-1	CASSLGAGADNEQFF
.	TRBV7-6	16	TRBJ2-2	CASSLAQARGTGELFF
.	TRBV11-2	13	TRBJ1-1	CASSFDGPAGAFF
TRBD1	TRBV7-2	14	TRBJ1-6	CASSLDRGNSPLHF
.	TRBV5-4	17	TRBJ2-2	CASSLAGGGSGTGELFF
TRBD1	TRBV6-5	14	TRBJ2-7	CASSYTGGRREQYF
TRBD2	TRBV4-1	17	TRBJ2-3	CASSRGTSGRWTDTQYF
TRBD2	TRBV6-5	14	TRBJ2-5	CASSLGLPMGTQYF
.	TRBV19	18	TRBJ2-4	CASSIDSATGKEGNIQYF
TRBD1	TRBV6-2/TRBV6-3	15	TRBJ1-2	CASSGQGSGSYGYTF
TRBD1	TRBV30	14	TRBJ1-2	CAWTGQGVYYGYTF
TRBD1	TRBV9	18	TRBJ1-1	CASSALLRTGGGGTEAFF
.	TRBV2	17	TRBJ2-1	CASNLIGTPIHYNEQFF
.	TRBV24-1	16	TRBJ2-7	CATSDLGGQKKHEQYF
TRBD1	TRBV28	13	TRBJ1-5	CASSTGAREPQHF